The 22 T cell receptor beta chains below come from one sample, sequenced in a study of blood T cell repertoires in COVID-19. Only in-frame clones appear in the TCRdb table, and some are missing; sequencing was by immunoSEQ multiplex PCR. Among roughly 180,000 clones listed, approximately 85% were seen once. What was sequenced was PBMCs or T cells enriched from blood (not recorded which). These receptors all stem from a man aged 35 to 55 who had recovered from COVID-19.

This clone was seen a few times. V is TRBV2 and J is TRBJ1-5; 7 positions agree with TRBD1. The CDR3 runs to 14 residues. Trimming cost V 8 bases and J 1 base; bases outside gene matches: 5. Germline V gene sequence: CDR1 SNHLY, CDR2 FYNNEI. DNA for the CDR3: TGTGCCAGCGGACAGGAGGGAAGCAATCAGCCCCAGCATTTT. It specifies CASGQEGSNQPQHF.

This chain joins TRBV12-3 or TRBV12-4 and TRBJ2-7; 8 bases are shared with TRBD1. V dropped 3 bases and J dropped 9; count of bases not matched to a gene: 7. This CDR3 is built from 13 residues. CDR3 sequence (DNA): TGTGCCAGCAGTTTGGCCCCCCAGGGGGCGCAGTACGTC. Translation gives CASSLAPQGAQYV.

V and J are TRBV5-8 and TRBJ2-3; weak D call: TRBD2 (6 bases). V was pared by 3 bases and J by 1 base, with 18 bases between. The CDR3 sequence is 17 residues long. The germline V gene has CDR1 SGHTS and CDR2 YDEGEE. The CDR3 DNA sequence: TGTGCCAGCAGCTCGGGACTCAGAATGCCTGGCACAGATACGCAGTATTTT. Its protein product is CASSSGLRMPGTDTQYF.

The V and J genes are TRBV5-1 and TRBJ2-1; 9 bases map to TRBD1. J gave up 5 bases and V 3 bases, and 3 bases lay outside the gene matches. CDR3 length: 14 residues. Germline CDR1 SGHRS, CDR2 YFSETQ. The CDR3 spells CASSWDRADNEQFF. The CDR3 nucleotides read TGCGCCAGCAGCTGGGACAGGGCCGACAATGAGCAGTTCTTC.

Here the CDR3 DNA reads TGTGCCAGCAGTTTCATAGCGGGAGTAGCCTACAATGAGCAGTTCTTC. Translating it yields CASSFIAGVAYNEQFF. The chain uses TRBV2 and TRBJ2-1; 9 nucleotides agree with TRBD2. From germline, CDR1 is SNHLY and CDR2 FYNNEI. CDR3 length: 16 residues. V gave up 5 bases and J gave up 2 bases; unmatched junction bases: 7.

This chain links TRBV3-1 (or the pseudogene TRBV3-2) with TRBJ1-2; 7 nucleotides align to TRBD1. Germline V gene sequence: CDR1 LGHDT, CDR2 YNNKEL (reference sequence). V dropped 4 bases and J dropped 8; count of bases not matched to a gene: 10. This CDR3 comprises 14 residues. CDR3 DNA sequence: TGTGCCAGCAGCCGCGGGGGGCAGGGGGGCGGCTACACCTTC. This sequence encodes CASSRGGQGGGYTF.

The chain recombines TRBV7-2 with TRBJ2-5; D might be TRBD2 (6 bases). Trimming left V 4 bases short and J 5 bases short, with 14 bases between. Germline loops: CDR1 SGHTA, CDR2 FQGNSA. The CDR3 runs 14 residues. The CDR3 sequence: CASSSAPGRETQYF. CDR3 coding DNA: TGTGCCAGCAGCTCCGCCCCAGGGAGGGAGACCCAGTACTTC.

The V gene is TRBV6-5, the J gene TRBJ2-1; 9 bases line up with TRBD1. CDR3 length equals 12 residues. The junction had 6 bases not matched to a gene; V was cut back by 10 bases and J by 8 bases. The V gene's germline CDR1 is MNHEY and CDR2 SVGAGI. Here the CDR3 reads CATRDRADEQFF. The CDR3, as DNA: TGTGCCACCCGGGACAGGGCGGATGAGCAGTTCTTC.

The chain uses TRBV4-3 and TRBJ2-7; 7 bases agree with TRBD1. CDR3 length: 16 residues. Trimming took 8 bases from V and 3 from J; bases not matched to a gene: 16. In germline, CDR1 is LGHNA, CDR2 YSLEER. Written as DNA, the CDR3 is TGCGCCAGCCCAACTTACAGGGGCTCCTATGTCTACGAGCAGTACGTC. Protein: CASPTYRGSYVYEQYV.

The rearrangement uses TRBV30 and TRBJ1-5, with D possibly being TRBD1 (5 bases). The V gene's germline CDR1 is GTSNPN and CDR2 SVGIG (reference sequence). V shed 5 bases and J shed 7 bases, with 18 bases lying between them. This CDR3 has 14 amino acids. The CDR3 here is CAWDGGGARQPQHF. Written as DNA, the CDR3 is TGTGCCTGGGACGGCGGGGGAGCTAGACAGCCCCAGCATTTT.

The J gene is TRBJ2-7, the V gene TRBV5-4; 13 nucleotides agree with TRBD2. V was clipped by 4 bases and J by 4 bases; unmatched bases: 5. This CDR3 contains 15 residues. Germline V lookup: CDR1 SGHNT, CDR2 YYREEE (reference sequence). CDR3 in amino acids: CASSGGLAGEYEQYF. As DNA, the CDR3 is TGTGCCAGCAGCGGAGGACTAGCGGGAGAGTACGAGCAGTACTTC. The full variable domain, in which reference TRBV5-4 and TRBJ2-7 provide the parts outside the CDR3, is ETGVTQSPTHLIKTRGQQVTLRCSSQSGHNTVSWYQQALGQGPQFIFQYYREEENGRGNFPPRFSGLQFPNYSSELNVNALELDDSALYLCASSGGLAGEYEQYFGPGTRLTVT.

This chain connects TRBV12-2 to TRBJ1-1. TRBV12-2 is described as a pseudogene. The CDR3 has 15 amino acids. The CDR3 sequence is CASRLEALPNTEAFF. For the CDR3, the DNA is TGTGCAAGTCGCTTAGAAGCCCTTCCGAACACTGAAGCTTTCTTT.

V is TRBV30 and J is TRBJ2-5; 7 bases are a match to TRBD2. Germline CDR1 GTSNPN, CDR2 SVGIG (reference sequence). V dropped 2 bases and J dropped 5; count of bases not matched to a gene: 14. The CDR3 extends over 16 amino acids. The CDR3 coding sequence is TGTGCCTGGAGTCCCCAACCCCGGACTAGGTGGGAGACCCAGTACTTC. Its protein product is CAWSPQPRTRWETQYF.

The chain uses TRBV5-1 and TRBJ1-1; maybe TRBD1 (6 bases). The CDR3 covers 15 residues. CDR1 and CDR2 from the germline V gene are SGHRS and YFSETQ. Trimming left V 4 bases short and J 3 bases short, with 16 bases between. CDR3 in amino acids: CASSVEQGFHTEAFF. The CDR3 DNA follows: TGCGCCAGCAGCGTCGAACAGGGTTTTCACACTGAAGCTTTCTTT.

This rearrangement joins TRBV10-3 to TRBJ1-3; D is unclear. Trimming shortened V by 0 bases and J by 0 bases, and 6 bases separated the two germline ends. CDR1 ENHRY and CDR2 SYGVKD come from the germline V gene. This CDR3 has 15 residues. In nucleotides, the CDR3 is TGTGCCATCAGTGAGTCGAGAGACTCTGGAAACACCATATATTTT. It yields the protein CAISESRDSGNTIYF.

The sample holds a few counts of this clone. This chain joins TRBV20-1 and TRBJ1-5; 11 bases align to TRBD1. The CDR3 length is 16 residues. CDR1 is DFQATT and CDR2 is SNEGSKA in the germline V gene (reference sequence). Trimming cost V 3 bases and J 3 bases; bases outside gene matches: 7. The CDR3 region is CSASRGTGGDNQPQHF. The CDR3, as DNA: TGCAGTGCTAGTAGGGGGACAGGGGGTGACAATCAGCCCCAGCATTTT.

The chain uses TRBV5-4 and TRBJ2-7; 8 bases are shared with TRBD2. Per the germline V gene, CDR1 is SGHNT and CDR2 is YYREEE (reference sequence). V lost 1 base to trimming and J lost 5 bases; unmatched junction nucleotides: 8. The CDR3 extends over 15 amino acids. Written as DNA, the CDR3 is TGTGCCAGCAGCTTGTTAGCGGGAAACCAAGACGAGCAGTACTTC. This translates into CASSLLAGNQDEQYF.

CDR3 in DNA: TGTGCCAGCTCACCAGGGAGGGCTCCTAATTCACCCCTCCACTTT. This encodes CASSPGRAPNSPLHF. This sequence joins TRBV18 and TRBJ1-6; D not resolved. Per germline, CDR1 KGHSH and CDR2 LQKENI. CDR3 size: 15 residues. Trimming shortened V by 2 bases and J by 6 bases, and 11 bases separated the two germline ends.

The chain combines TRBV5-1 with TRBJ2-5, with 8 bases fitting TRBD1. The ends lost 4 bases at V and 4 bases at J; junction bases unmatched: 12. This CDR3 region has 16 residues. Per germline, CDR1 SGHRS and CDR2 YFSETQ. The DNA of the CDR3 is TGCGCCAGCAGCCTTGCGGGGCAGGGGGCCTCAGAGACCCAGTACTTC. Protein: CASSLAGQGASETQYF.

This clone came up a few times. The rearrangement joins TRBV28 to TRBJ1-5, with D unresolved. The CDR3 extends over 16 amino acids. Looked up from germline, CDR1 is MDHEN and CDR2 is SYDVKM. The V end was cut by 6 bases, the J end by 7 bases, with 22 bases between. CDR3 bases: TGTGCCAGCAGCCCACCGTCCGGACGGGGTATCCAGCCCCAGCATTTT. The encoded protein is CASSPPSGRGIQPQHF.

This sequence joins TRBV7-9 and TRBJ1-1; tentatively, D is TRBD1 (5 bases). V was clipped by 5 bases and J by 3 bases, with 13 bases between them. The germline gives CDR1 SEHNR, CDR2 FQNEAQ (reference sequence). The CDR3 consists of 14 residues. The CDR3 nucleotides are TGTGCCAGCAGCGGACCTGGGACTTACACTGAAGCTTTCTTT. Its translation is CASSGPGTYTEAFF.

The V call is TRBV4-1, the J call TRBJ1-2; 8 nucleotides agree with TRBD1. From germline, CDR1 is MGHRA and CDR2 YSYEKL. Losses at the gene ends were 9 bases for V and 3 bases for J; bases not matched to a gene: 6. The CDR3 loop spans 13 amino acids. CDR3 coding DNA: TGCGCCAGTTCCGGGACAGGAGACTATGGCTACACCTTC. This gives the protein CASSGTGDYGYTF.